The 6 T cell receptor beta chains given below trace back to one sample, sequenced in a study of OX40 agonist ivuxolimab in advanced cancers. The protocol was immunoSEQ multiplex PCR, while the TCRdb copy is restricted to in-frame clones and leaves out a portion. The table records about 84,000 clones, roughly 87% of them present only once. The source was CD4+ or CD8+ T cells sorted from blood, collected in a trial of the OX40 agonist ivuxolimab. These receptors came from an adult with an advanced solid tumor such as melanoma, head and neck, liver or kidney cancer.

The rearrangement joins TRBV27 to TRBJ2-2; the D gene is possibly TRBD1 (6 bases). CDR3 size: 14 residues. V lost 7 bases to trimming and J lost 2 bases, with 11 bases between them. Germline V CDR1 and CDR2: MNHEY, SMNVEV (reference sequence). The chain's CDR3 is CASNRTVNTGELFF. The CDR3 nucleotides are TGTGCCAGCAACAGGACAGTTAACACCGGGGAGCTGTTTTTT.

The chain recombines TRBV11-3 with TRBJ2-1; D gene uncertain. The CDR3 runs to 14 residues. Trimming stripped 0 bases from V and 9 bases from J, with 12 bases between. Germline V CDR1 and CDR2: SGHNT, YENEEA. Written as DNA, the CDR3 is TGTGCCAGCAGCTTAGATTCGCCAGAGACTGAGCAGTTCTTC. Its protein product is CASSLDSPETEQFF.

The chain uses TRBV2 and TRBJ1-2; D gene unclear. The CDR3 totals 12 residues. In germline, CDR1 is SNHLY, CDR2 FYNNEI. Trimming left V 3 bases short and J 7 bases short, with 9 bases between. The CDR3 DNA follows: TGTGCCAGCAGTGACAATCCCCTTGGCTACACCTTC. It specifies CASSDNPLGYTF.

The chain employs TRBV10-2 and TRBJ2-2; 7 bases line up with TRBD2. The CDR3 is 13 amino acids. In germline, CDR1 is WSHSY, CDR2 SAAADI. Trimming removed 8 bases from V and 6 bases from J; junction bases left unmatched: 6. This CDR3 reads CASRAGRAGELFF. Here the CDR3 DNA reads TGCGCCAGCCGAGCGGGGAGGGCCGGGGAGCTGTTTTTT.

The CDR3 DNA follows: TGTGCCAGTACCAATCGAATCGGACTAGCGGGGGACACCGGGGAGCTGTTTTTT. Amino acid sequence: CASTNRIGLAGDTGELFF. The chain carries TRBV19 and TRBJ2-2; TRBD2 matches at 13 bases. Losses at the gene ends were 7 bases for V and 3 bases for J; bases not matched to a gene: 11. Germline V gene sequence: CDR1 LNHDA, CDR2 SQIVND (reference sequence). The CDR3 is 18 amino acids.

The V call is TRBV7-7, the J call TRBJ2-1, with 9 bases that match TRBD2. From germline, CDR1 is SSHAT and CDR2 FNYEAQ (reference sequence). The CDR3 length is 17 residues. V was clipped by 1 base and J by 8 bases; unmatched bases: 12. CDR3 protein: CASSLVGGGAPTDEQFF. CDR3 in DNA: TGTGCCAGCAGCTTAGTCGGCGGGGGGGCCCCTACGGATGAGCAGTTCTTC.